One and the same sample provided the 29 T cell receptor beta chains below, sequenced in a study of long-term antiretroviral therapy in people with HIV. This was the immunoSEQ v3.0 assay at survey level. Clones were sequenced by immunoSEQ multiplex PCR, and TCRdb holds only the in-frame ones, with some missing. The repertoire holds tens of thousands of clones, about 95% seen once, with roughly 8% in the top ten. The material sequenced was unsorted PBMCs, taken approximately 6.3 years after starting antiretroviral therapy. Every receptor here comes from a man in his thirties or forties with HIV.

V and J are TRBV19 and TRBJ1-5, with TRBD1 as a possible D gene (5 bases). V lost 0 bases and J 4 bases, leaving 13 bases between the germline ends. The CDR3 length is 16 residues. The V gene's germline CDR1 is LNHDA and CDR2 SQIVND (reference sequence). The CDR3 DNA is TGTGCCAGTAGTATAGAAATAGGGGTAATGAATCAGCCCCAGCATTTT. This gives the protein CASSIEIGVMNQPQHF.

This chain connects TRBV5-6 to TRBJ2-2; unclear D gene. CDR1 is SGHDT, CDR2 YYEEEE, per germline. This CDR3 has 11 residues. V was shortened by 2 bases and J by 15 bases, with 11 bases between the two germline ends. The CDR3 sequence: CASSFAGSVFF. In DNA form, the CDR3 reads TGTGCCAGCAGCTTCGCCGGGTCGGTGTTTTTT.

This rearrangement joins TRBV6-1 to TRBJ1-1; 9 nucleotides agree with TRBD1. Trimming cost V 4 bases and J 3 bases; bases outside gene matches: 3. CDR3 length: 14 residues. Germline lookup yields CDR1 MNHNS and CDR2 SASEGT. CDR3 sequence reads: CASSVDRGDTEAFF. The CDR3 region has the DNA TGTGCCAGCAGTGTGGACAGGGGTGACACTGAAGCTTTCTTT.

The genes are TRBV6-5 and TRBJ1-2; no clear D. Germline CDR1 MNHEY, CDR2 SVGAGI. This CDR3 is built from 13 residues. V was trimmed by 6 bases and J by 1 base, leaving 9 bases between them. CDR3 sequence (DNA): TGTGCCAGCAGGCCCCCCCATAACTATGGCTACACCTTC. Translating gives CASRPPHNYGYTF.

This chain joins TRBV19 and TRBJ2-5; D remains unclear. The CDR3 length is 15 residues. Germline V gene sequence: CDR1 LNHDA, CDR2 SQIVND (reference sequence). Trimming removed 3 bases at V and 5 bases at J, with 16 bases between. The CDR3, as DNA: TGTGCCAGTAGTATCGGTGACGCCGAATGGGAGACCCAGTACTTC. Translation gives CASSIGDAEWETQYF.

The chain carries TRBV5-1 and TRBJ1-2; D might be TRBD1 (5 bases). The CDR3 spans 13 residues. V gave up 2 bases and J gave up 4 bases, with 9 bases separating them. The germline gives CDR1 SGHRS, CDR2 YFSETQ. The CDR3 spells CASSLQTVYGYTF. The CDR3 nucleotides read TGCGCCAGCAGCTTACAGACAGTCTATGGCTACACCTTC.

This chain joins TRBV27 and TRBJ2-1; 11 nucleotides align to TRBD2. The CDR3 has 14 residues. Per germline, CDR1 MNHEY and CDR2 SMNVEV (reference sequence). J gave up 7 bases and V 10 bases, and 9 bases lay outside the gene matches. The CDR3 loop reads CATKWTSGSNEQFF. CDR3 nucleotide sequence: TGTGCCACCAAGTGGACTAGCGGGTCGAATGAGCAGTTCTTC.

The chain employs TRBV13 and TRBJ2-5; 7 nucleotides match TRBD2. V shed 5 bases and J 0 bases; nucleotides not matched to a gene: 3. The CDR3 has 14 amino acids. The germline V gene has CDR1 PRHDT and CDR2 FYEKMQ (reference sequence). The CDR3 nucleotides read TGTGCCAGCAGCGGGACTATTCACCAAGAGACCCAGTACTTC. Translating it yields CASSGTIHQETQYF.

This chain joins TRBV4-2 and TRBJ2-2, with 7 bases identical to TRBD1. Per germline, CDR1 LGHNA and CDR2 YNFKEQ. The CDR3 has 16 residues. V lost 3 bases, J lost 0 bases, and 4 bases stayed unmatched. In DNA, the CDR3 is TGTGCCAGCAGCCAGAACACAGGGGCGAACACCGGGGAGCTGTTTTTT. The encoded protein is CASSQNTGANTGELFF.

The chain is built from TRBV2 and TRBJ2-3; possible D gene TRBD2, 6 bases. This CDR3 comprises 15 residues. V was clipped by 11 bases and J by 1 base, with 19 bases between them. CDR1 is SNHLY, CDR2 FYNNEI, per germline. The CDR3 sequence is CALRGGIGGTDTQYF. CDR3 sequence (DNA): TGTGCCTTACGTGGGGGGATTGGTGGCACAGATACGCAGTATTTT.

The gene calls are TRBV9 and TRBJ2-5; 9 bases are a match to TRBD1. V lost 0 bases, J lost 5 bases, and 5 bases stayed unmatched. The CDR3 has 15 residues. The germline V gene encodes CDR1 SGDLS and CDR2 YYNGEE. CDR3 sequence reads: CASSVGGQGWETQYF. The CDR3 DNA sequence: TGTGCCAGCAGCGTAGGCGGACAGGGGTGGGAGACCCAGTACTTC.

The rearrangement joins TRBV7-2 to TRBJ2-7; D gene unclear. CDR3 size: 14 residues. The V gene's germline CDR1 is SGHTA and CDR2 FQGNSA. V dropped 1 base and J dropped 3 bases, with 10 bases sitting between them. The chain's CDR3 is CASSLERHSYEQYF. CDR3 in DNA: TGTGCCAGCAGCTTAGAGCGACACAGCTACGAGCAGTACTTC.

The rearrangement uses TRBV6-1 and TRBJ2-3; D may be TRBD1 (5 bases). From germline, CDR1 is MNHNS and CDR2 SASEGT. CDR3 length equals 15 residues. V lost 2 bases, J lost 4 bases, and 13 bases lay in between. For the CDR3, the DNA is TGTGCCAGCAGTGAAAGCAGGGTTGGGGCAGATACGCAGTATTTT. Its translation: CASSESRVGADTQYF.

V usage is TRBV6-6 and J usage is TRBJ2-7; D tentatively fits TRBD1 or TRBD2 (5 bases each). V shed 7 bases and J shed 3 bases, with 16 bases lying between them. The germline CDR1 and CDR2 sequences are MNHNY and SVGAGI (reference sequence). The CDR3 loop spans 14 amino acids. The CDR3 DNA follows: TGTGCCAGCACCCTCTATATGGGGGTCTACGAGCAGTACTTC. Translation gives CASTLYMGVYEQYF.

The chain uses TRBV27 and TRBJ2-7, with TRBD1 matching over 8 bases. CDR1 and CDR2 from the germline V gene are MNHEY and SMNVEV (reference sequence). CDR3 length: 14 amino acids. V shed 2 bases and J 2 bases; nucleotides not matched to a gene: 2. The CDR3 sequence: CASSLEQGAYEQYF. In DNA, the CDR3 is TGTGCCAGCAGTTTAGAACAGGGGGCCTACGAGCAGTACTTC.

The chain joins TRBV2 to TRBJ1-1, with 9 nucleotides matching TRBD1. V shed 7 bases, J shed 4 bases, and the junction held 10 bases outside the gene matches. This CDR3 has 15 residues. CDR1 and CDR2 (germline): SNHLY, FYNNEI. CDR3 in amino acids: CASIQDRGTGTEAFF. The CDR3 DNA follows: TGTGCCAGCATCCAAGACAGGGGGACGGGCACTGAAGCTTTCTTT.

The chain couples TRBV2 to TRBJ2-1; 12 nucleotides align to TRBD2. The CDR3 covers 13 residues. Per germline, CDR1 SNHLY and CDR2 FYNNEI. V shed 7 bases and J 8 bases; nucleotides not matched to a gene: 3. The CDR3 here is CASTSGGAYEQFF. The CDR3 bases are TGTGCCAGCACTAGCGGGGGGGCCTATGAGCAGTTCTTC.

This clone came up once. This rearrangement joins TRBV6-5 to TRBJ2-7; the match to TRBD1 covers 8 bases. V lost 6 bases and J lost 5; bases outside the gene matches: 6. Germline CDR1 MNHEY, CDR2 SVGAGI. The CDR3 is 13 residues long. The CDR3 here is CASSFGQGDEQYF. The CDR3 nucleotides read TGTGCCAGCAGCTTCGGACAGGGTGACGAGCAGTACTTC.

The chain couples TRBV27 to TRBJ2-7, with TRBD1 matching over 9 bases. CDR1 and CDR2 from the germline V gene are MNHEY and SMNVEV (reference sequence). The V and J ends lost 6 bases and 6 bases, in that order; junction bases with no gene match: 12. The CDR3 contains 15 residues. The DNA for the CDR3 is TGTGCCAGCAGATTCTGGACAGGGGCCGGGGGCGAGCAGTACTTC. It encodes CASRFWTGAGGEQYF.

The chain joins TRBV25-1 to TRBJ2-3; D not resolved. This CDR3 is 13 amino acids long. The ends were cut back, 4 bases at V and 0 bases at J, with 5 bases in the middle. The germline V gene encodes CDR1 MGHDK and CDR2 SYGVNS. CDR3 in DNA: TGTGCCAGCAGTGCTATCAGCACAGATACGCAGTATTTT. Translated: CASSAISTDTQYF.

J is TRBJ2-5 and V is TRBV10-3; maybe TRBD2 (7 bases). The CDR3 is 13 residues long. Germline V CDR1 and CDR2: ENHRY, SYGVKD. V shed 6 bases and J shed 4 bases, with 12 bases lying between them. CDR3 DNA: TGTGCCATCAGCGGGGGGCCGTCAGAGACCCAGTACTTC. Its translation is CAISGGPSETQYF.

J is TRBJ1-4 and V is TRBV6-1; 7 positions agree with TRBD1. Germline lookup yields CDR1 MNHNS and CDR2 SASEGT. CDR3 length: 14 residues. After removal of 4 bases from V and 3 bases from J, the junction contained 2 bases not matched to a gene. CDR3 amino acids: CASSAGGPNEKLFF. The DNA for the CDR3 is TGTGCCAGCAGTGCAGGGGGACCTAATGAAAAACTGTTTTTT.

The chain combines TRBV7-9 with TRBJ2-7; D is unresolved. V was cut by 3 bases and J by 2 bases, with 11 bases left in between. There are 14 residues in the CDR3. Per germline, CDR1 SEHNR and CDR2 FQNEAQ (reference sequence). CDR3 amino acids: CASSFGRIPYEQYF. For the CDR3, the DNA is TGTGCCAGCAGCTTTGGACGGATTCCCTACGAGCAGTACTTC. The complete variable domain, with remaining parts taken from reference TRBV7-9 and TRBJ2-7, reads DTGVSQNPRHKITKRGQNVTFRCDPISEHNRLYWYRQTLGQGPEFLTYFQNEAQLEKSRLLSDRFSAERPKGSFSTLEIQRTEQGDSAMYLCASSFGRIPYEQYFGPGTRLTVT.

The chain recombines TRBV11-2 with TRBJ1-1; D is uncertain. Per germline, CDR1 SGHAT and CDR2 FQNNGV. Deletions cut 4 bases from V and 0 bases from J, with 12 bases between. CDR3 length: 15 amino acids. The CDR3 loop is CASSSSGLMNTEAFF. CDR3 nucleotide sequence: TGTGCCAGCAGCTCCTCGGGCCTTATGAACACTGAAGCTTTCTTT. The full variable domain, its missing parts supplied by reference TRBV11-2 and TRBJ1-1, is EAGVAQSPRYKIIEKRQSVAFWCNPISGHATLYWYQQILGQGPKLLIQFQNNGVVDDSQLPKDRFSAERLKGVDSTLKIQPAKLEDSAVYLCASSSSGLMNTEAFFGQGTRLTVV.

The chain uses TRBV7-2 and TRBJ2-3, with no clear D. Germline V gene data show CDR1 as SGHTA and CDR2 as FQGNSA. V gave up 1 base and J gave up 6 bases, with 11 bases separating them. The CDR3 has 14 amino acids. The CDR3 sequence is CASSLVVSQDTQYF. DNA of the CDR3: TGTGCCAGCAGCTTAGTGGTTTCTCAGGATACGCAGTATTTT.

This clone was seen once. The gene calls are TRBV6-1 and TRBJ2-5, with TRBD2 matching over 8 bases. CDR3 length equals 14 residues. After removal of 11 bases from V and 1 base from J, the junction contained 9 bases not matched to a gene. Germline-derived CDR1 and CDR2 are MNHNS and SASEGT. The CDR3 loop reads CADRGGLAQETQYF. CDR3 DNA sequence: TGTGCCGATCGGGGGGGCCTAGCCCAAGAGACCCAGTACTTC.

J is TRBJ2-1 and V is TRBV7-2, with 8 bases lining up with TRBD1. J lost 3 bases, V lost 5 bases, and 15 bases had no gene match. Germline CDR1 SGHTA, CDR2 FQGNSA. The CDR3 extends over 18 amino acids. CDR3 DNA: TGTGCCAGCAGCCTACCCACCCTAGGGGACAGGAGCTACAATGAGCAGTTCTTC. Amino acids: CASSLPTLGDRSYNEQFF.

This chain joins TRBV7-8 and TRBJ1-2; a possible D gene is TRBD1 (5 bases). Per the germline V gene, CDR1 is SGHVS and CDR2 is FQNEAQ. V was cut by 1 base and J by 6 bases, with 12 bases left in between. This CDR3 is built from 14 residues. DNA of the CDR3: TGTGCCAGCAGCTTAGGGGGCCCTATAAATGGCTACACCTTC. This translates into CASSLGGPINGYTF.

The chain has TRBV27 and TRBJ2-7; the D gene could be TRBD1 or TRBD2 (6 bases each). CDR3 length: 14 residues. The V and J ends lost 8 bases and 3 bases respectively, with 17 bases between them. From germline, CDR1 is MNHEY and CDR2 SMNVEV (reference sequence). CDR3 in DNA: TGTGCCAGCGGTCAAGCAGGGGACTTCTACGAGCAGTACTTC. The encoded protein is CASGQAGDFYEQYF.